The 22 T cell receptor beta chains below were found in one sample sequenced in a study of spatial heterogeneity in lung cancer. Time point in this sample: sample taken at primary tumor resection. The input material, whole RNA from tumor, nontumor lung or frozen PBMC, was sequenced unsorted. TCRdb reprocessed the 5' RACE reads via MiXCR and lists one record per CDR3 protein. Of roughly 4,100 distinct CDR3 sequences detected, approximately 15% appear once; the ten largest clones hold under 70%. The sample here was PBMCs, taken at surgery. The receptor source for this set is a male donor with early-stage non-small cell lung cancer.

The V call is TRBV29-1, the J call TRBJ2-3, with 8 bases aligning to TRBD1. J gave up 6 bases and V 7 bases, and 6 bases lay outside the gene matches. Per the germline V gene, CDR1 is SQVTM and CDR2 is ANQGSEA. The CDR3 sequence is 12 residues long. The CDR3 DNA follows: TGCAGCGAGGGGACAGGTATTGATACGCAGTATTTT. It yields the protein CSEGTGIDTQYF.

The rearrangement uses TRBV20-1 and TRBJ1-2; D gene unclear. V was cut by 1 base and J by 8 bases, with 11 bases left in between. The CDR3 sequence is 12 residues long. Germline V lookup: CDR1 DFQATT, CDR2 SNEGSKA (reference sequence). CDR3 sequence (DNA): TGCAGTGCTAGAGGGGGTCAACGGGGCTACACCTTC. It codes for CSARGGQRGYTF.

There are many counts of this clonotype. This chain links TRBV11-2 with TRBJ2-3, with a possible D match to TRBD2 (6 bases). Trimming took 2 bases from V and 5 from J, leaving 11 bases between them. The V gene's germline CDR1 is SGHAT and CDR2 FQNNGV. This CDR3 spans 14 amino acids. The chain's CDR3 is CASSLTGGLDTQYF. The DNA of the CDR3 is TGTGCCAGCAGCTTAACCGGGGGTCTAGATACGCAGTATTTT.

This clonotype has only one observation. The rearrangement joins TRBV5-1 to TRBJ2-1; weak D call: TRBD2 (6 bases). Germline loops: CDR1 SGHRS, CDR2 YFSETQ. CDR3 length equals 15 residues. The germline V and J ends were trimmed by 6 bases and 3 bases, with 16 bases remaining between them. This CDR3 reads CASTLVAGNYNEQFF. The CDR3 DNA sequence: TGCGCCAGCACCCTAGTCGCGGGAAACTACAATGAGCAGTTCTTC. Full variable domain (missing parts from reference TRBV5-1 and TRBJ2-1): KAGVTQTPRYLIKTRGQQVTLSCSPISGHRSVSWYQQTPGQGLQFLFEYFSETQRNKGNFPGRFSGRQFSNSRSEMNVSTLELGDSALYLCASTLVAGNYNEQFFGPGTRLTVL.

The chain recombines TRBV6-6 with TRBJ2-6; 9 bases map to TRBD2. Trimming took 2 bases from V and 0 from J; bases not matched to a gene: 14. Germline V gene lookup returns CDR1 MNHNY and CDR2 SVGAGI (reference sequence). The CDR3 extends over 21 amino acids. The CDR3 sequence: CASSYIQTTSGWSSGANVLTF. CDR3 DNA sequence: TGTGCCAGCAGTTACATACAGACCACTAGCGGGTGGAGCTCTGGGGCCAACGTCCTGACTTTC.

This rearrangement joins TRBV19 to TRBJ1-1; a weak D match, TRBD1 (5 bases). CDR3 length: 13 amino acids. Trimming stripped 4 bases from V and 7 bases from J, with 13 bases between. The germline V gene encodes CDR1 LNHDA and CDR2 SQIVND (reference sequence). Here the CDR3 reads CASSTYFDSEAFF. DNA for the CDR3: TGTGCCAGTAGTACCTACTTTGACAGTGAAGCTTTCTTT.

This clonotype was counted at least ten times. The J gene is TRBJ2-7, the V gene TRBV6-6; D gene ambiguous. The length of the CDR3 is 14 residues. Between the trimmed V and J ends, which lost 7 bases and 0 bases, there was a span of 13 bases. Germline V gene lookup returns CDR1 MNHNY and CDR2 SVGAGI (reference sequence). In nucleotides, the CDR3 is TGTGCCAGCACTCTCACGGATAACTCCTACGAGCAGTACTTC. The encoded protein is CASTLTDNSYEQYF.

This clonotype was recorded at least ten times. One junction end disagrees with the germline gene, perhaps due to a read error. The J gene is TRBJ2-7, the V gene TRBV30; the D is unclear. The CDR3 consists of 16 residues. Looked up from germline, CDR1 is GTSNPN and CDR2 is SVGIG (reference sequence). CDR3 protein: CAWSDPRLIGSSEQYF. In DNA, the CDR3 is TGTGCCTGGAGTGATCCCCGGTTGATCGGGTCCTCCGAGCAGTACTTC.

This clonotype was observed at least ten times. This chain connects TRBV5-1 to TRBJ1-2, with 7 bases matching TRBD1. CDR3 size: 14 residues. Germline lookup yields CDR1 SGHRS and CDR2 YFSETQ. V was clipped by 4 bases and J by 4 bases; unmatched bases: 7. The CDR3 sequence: CASSRDRVGYGYTF. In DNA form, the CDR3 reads TGCGCCAGCAGCCGCGACAGGGTGGGCTATGGCTACACCTTC.

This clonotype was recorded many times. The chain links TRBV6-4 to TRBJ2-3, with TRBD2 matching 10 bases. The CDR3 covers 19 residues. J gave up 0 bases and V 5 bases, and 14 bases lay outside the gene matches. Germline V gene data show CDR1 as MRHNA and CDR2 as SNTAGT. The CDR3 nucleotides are TGTGCCAGCAGTCCCTACCTTACTAGCGGGGCTACTAGCACAGATACGCAGTATTTT. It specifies CASSPYLTSGATSTDTQYF.

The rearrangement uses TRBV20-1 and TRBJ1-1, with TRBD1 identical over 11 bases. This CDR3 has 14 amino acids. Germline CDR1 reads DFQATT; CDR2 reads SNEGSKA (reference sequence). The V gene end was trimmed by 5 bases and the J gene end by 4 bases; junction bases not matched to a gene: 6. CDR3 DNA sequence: TGCAGTGCTCAGCGGGGACAGGGGGGCACTGAAGCTTTCTTT. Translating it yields CSAQRGQGGTEAFF.

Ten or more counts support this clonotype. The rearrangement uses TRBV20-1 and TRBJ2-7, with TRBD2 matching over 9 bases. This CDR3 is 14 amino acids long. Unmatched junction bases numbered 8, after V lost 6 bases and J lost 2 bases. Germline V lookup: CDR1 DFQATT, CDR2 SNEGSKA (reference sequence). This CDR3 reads CSAILAGPTYEQYF. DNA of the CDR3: TGCAGTGCCATACTAGCGGGTCCTACCTACGAGCAGTACTTC.

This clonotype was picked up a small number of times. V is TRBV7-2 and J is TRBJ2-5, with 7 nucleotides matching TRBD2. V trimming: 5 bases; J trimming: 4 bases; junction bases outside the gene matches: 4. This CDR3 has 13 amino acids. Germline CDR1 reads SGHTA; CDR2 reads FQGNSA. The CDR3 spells CASSTGGRETQYF. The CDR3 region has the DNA TGTGCCAGCAGCACGGGAGGCCGAGAGACCCAGTACTTC.

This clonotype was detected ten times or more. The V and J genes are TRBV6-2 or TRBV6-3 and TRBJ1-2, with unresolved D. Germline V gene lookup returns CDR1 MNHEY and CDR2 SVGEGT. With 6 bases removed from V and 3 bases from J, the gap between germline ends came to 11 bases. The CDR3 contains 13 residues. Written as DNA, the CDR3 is TGTGCCAGCAGCCCCGACACCTACTATGGCTACACCTTC. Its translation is CASSPDTYYGYTF.

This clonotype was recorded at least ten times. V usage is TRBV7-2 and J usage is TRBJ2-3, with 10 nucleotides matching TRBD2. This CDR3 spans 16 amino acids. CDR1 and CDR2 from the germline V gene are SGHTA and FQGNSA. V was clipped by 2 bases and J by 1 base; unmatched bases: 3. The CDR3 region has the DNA TGTGCCAGCAGCTTATACCTAGCGGGAGGCACAGATACGCAGTATTTT. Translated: CASSLYLAGGTDTQYF.

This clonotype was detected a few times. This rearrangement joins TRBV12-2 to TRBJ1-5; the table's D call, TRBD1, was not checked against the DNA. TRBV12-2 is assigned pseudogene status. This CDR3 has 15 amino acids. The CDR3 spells CASRSPGQGMEPQHF. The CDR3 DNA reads TGTGCAAGTCGCTCTCCGGGACAGGGGATGGAGCCCCAGCATTTT.

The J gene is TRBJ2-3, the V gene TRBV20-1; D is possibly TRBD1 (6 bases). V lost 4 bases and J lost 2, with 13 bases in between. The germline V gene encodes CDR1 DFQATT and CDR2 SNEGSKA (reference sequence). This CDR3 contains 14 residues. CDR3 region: CSATRTEITDTQYF. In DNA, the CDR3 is TGCAGTGCTACCAGGACAGAGATCACAGATACGCAGTATTTT.

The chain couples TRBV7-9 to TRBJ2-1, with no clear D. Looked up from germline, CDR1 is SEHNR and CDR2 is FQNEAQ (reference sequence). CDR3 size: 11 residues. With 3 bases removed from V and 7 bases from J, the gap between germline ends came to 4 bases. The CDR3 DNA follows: TGTGCCAGCAGCTTCGAGAATGAGCAGTTCTTC. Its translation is CASSFENEQFF.

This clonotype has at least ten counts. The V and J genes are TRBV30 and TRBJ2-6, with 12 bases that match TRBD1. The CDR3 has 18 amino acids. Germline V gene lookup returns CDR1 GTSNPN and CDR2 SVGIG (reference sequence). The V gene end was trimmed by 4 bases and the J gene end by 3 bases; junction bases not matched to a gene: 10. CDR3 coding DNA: TGTGCCTGGAATGTGCCGGGACAGGGGGCATATGGGGCCAACGTCCTGACTTTC. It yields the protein CAWNVPGQGAYGANVLTF.

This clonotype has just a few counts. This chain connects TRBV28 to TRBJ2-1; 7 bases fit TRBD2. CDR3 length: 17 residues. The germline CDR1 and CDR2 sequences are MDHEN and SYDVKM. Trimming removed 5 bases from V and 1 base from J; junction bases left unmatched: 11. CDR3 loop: CASSPWTRRTSYNEQFF. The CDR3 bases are TGTGCCAGCAGTCCCTGGACTAGACGCACGTCCTACAATGAGCAGTTCTTC. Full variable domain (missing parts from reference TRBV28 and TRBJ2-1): DVKVTQSSRYLVKRTGEKVFLECVQDMDHENMFWYRQDPGLGLRLIYFSYDVKMKEKGDIPEGYSVSREKKERFSLILESASTNQTSMYLCASSPWTRRTSYNEQFFGPGTRLTVL.

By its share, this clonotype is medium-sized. DNA of the CDR3: TGCGCCAGCAGCTCTGGTGTCGACAATGAGCAGTTCTTC. This sequence encodes CASSSGVDNEQFF. The rearrangement joins TRBV5-1 to TRBJ2-1; D unclear. V was cut by 3 bases and J by 5 bases, with 9 bases left in between. Germline loops: CDR1 SGHRS, CDR2 YFSETQ. The CDR3 extends over 13 amino acids.

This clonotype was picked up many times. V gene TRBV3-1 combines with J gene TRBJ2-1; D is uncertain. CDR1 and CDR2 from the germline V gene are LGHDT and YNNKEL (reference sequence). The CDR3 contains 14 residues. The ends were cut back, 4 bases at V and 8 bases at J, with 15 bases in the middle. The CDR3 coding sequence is TGTGCCAGCAGCCTCCTGGCCTCCACCGATGAGCAGTTCTTC. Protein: CASSLLASTDEQFF.